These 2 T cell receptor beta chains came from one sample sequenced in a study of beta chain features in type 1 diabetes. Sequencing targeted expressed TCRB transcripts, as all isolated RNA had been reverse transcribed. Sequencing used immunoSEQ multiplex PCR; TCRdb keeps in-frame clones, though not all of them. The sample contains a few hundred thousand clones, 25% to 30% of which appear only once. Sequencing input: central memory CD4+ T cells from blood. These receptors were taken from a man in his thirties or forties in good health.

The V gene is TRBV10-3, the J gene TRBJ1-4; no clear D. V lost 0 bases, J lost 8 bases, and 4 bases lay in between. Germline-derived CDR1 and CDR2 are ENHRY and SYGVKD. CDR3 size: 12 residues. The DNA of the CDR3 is TGTGCCATCAGTGAGTCGGAGGAAAAACTGTTTTTT. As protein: CAISESEEKLFF.

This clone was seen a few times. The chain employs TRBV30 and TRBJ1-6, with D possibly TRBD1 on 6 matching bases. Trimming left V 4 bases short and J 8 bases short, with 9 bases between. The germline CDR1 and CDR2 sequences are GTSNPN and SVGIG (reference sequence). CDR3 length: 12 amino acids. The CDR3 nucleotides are TGTGCCTGGACAACAGGGCATTCACCCCTCCACTTT. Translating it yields CAWTTGHSPLHF.